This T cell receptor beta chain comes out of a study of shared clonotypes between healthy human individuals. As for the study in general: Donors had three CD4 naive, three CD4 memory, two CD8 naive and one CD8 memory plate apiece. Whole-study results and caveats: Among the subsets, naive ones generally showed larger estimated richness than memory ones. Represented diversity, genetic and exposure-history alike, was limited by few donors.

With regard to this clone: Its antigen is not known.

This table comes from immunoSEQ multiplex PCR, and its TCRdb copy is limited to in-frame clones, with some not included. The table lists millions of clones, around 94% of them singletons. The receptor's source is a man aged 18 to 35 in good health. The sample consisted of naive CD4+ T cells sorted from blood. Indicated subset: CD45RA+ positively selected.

The CDR3 sequence is CASSTSTAGLNTGELFF. The CDR3 DNA reads as TGCGCCAGCAGCACCAGCACGGCAGGGCTGAACACCGGGGAGCTGTTTTTT. The chain is built from TRBV5-1 and TRBJ2-2; a possible D gene is TRBD1 (5 bases). The germline V gene has CDR1 SGHRS and CDR2 YFSETQ. The CDR3 loop spans 17 amino acids. Trimming cost V 4 bases and J 1 base, with 17 bases left between them.